The TCR beta chain described here comes from a study of cytomegalovirus exposure and HLA in healthy donors. Study details: Earlier work reported 117 million unique TCR beta sequences from 180 million or so T cells.

As regards this clone: The target antigen is unknown.

Study-level results: Diagnosis of cytomegalovirus status made by the classifier reportedly showed high specificity and sensitivity.

Primers included in the PCR were 60 Vbeta and 13 Jbeta primers. Original processing notes: In a later analysis, tens of millions of unique TCR beta chains included roughly 11 million shared by two or more donors. Some clones are missing from TCRdb's copy, which holds only in-frame ones; the method was immunoSEQ multiplex PCR. Clone size and the V and J calls come from that table; the DNA yielded D and trimming. The top ten clones hold about 0.76% of a sample with fewer than 200,000 clones, roughly 80% of them seen once. The CDR3 length is 14 residues. The germline V gene encodes CDR1 MNHEY and CDR2 SVGAGI. V was shortened by 0 bases and J by 9 bases, with 12 bases between the two germline ends.

The sample taken for sequencing was PBMCs. The rearrangement links TRBV6-5 to TRBJ2-1, with a weak D call TRBD1 (6 bases). The sequence was obtained from a woman in her late teens or twenties in good health and CMV-seronegative. Here the CDR3 reads CASSYSKDSPEQFF. CDR3 coding DNA: TGTGCCAGCAGTTACTCTAAGGACAGTCCTGAGCAGTTCTTC.